Below, 30 T cell receptor beta chains from the same sample are listed, as sequenced in a study of blood T cell repertoires in COVID-19. Method: immunoSEQ multiplex PCR; TCRdb's copy keeps in-frame clones and lacks some. The table records approximately 100,000 clones, 80% to 90% of them present only once. The specimen sequenced was peripheral blood. These receptors were collected from a human donor in a cohort sampled during active COVID-19.

The rearrangement uses TRBV5-1 and TRBJ1-1; 8 bases agree with TRBD1. After removal of 2 bases from V and 6 bases from J, the junction contained 3 bases not matched to a gene. CDR1 and CDR2 from the germline V gene are SGHRS and YFSETQ. The length of the CDR3 is 13 residues. The DNA for the CDR3 is TGCGCCAGCAGCTTCACACAGGGGGCTGAAGCTTTCTTT. Protein product: CASSFTQGAEAFF. Full variable domain (missing parts from reference TRBV5-1 and TRBJ1-1): KAGVTQTPRYLIKTRGQQVTLSCSPISGHRSVSWYQQTPGQGLQFLFEYFSETQRNKGNFPGRFSGRQFSNSRSEMNVSTLELGDSALYLCASSFTQGAEAFFGQGTRLTVV.

The rearrangement links TRBV18 to TRBJ2-3; D possibly corresponds to TRBD1 (5 bases). Trimming stripped 1 base from V and 6 bases from J, with 11 bases between. Germline CDR1 is KGHSH and CDR2 is LQKENI. CDR3 length: 14 amino acids. The CDR3 loop is CASSPQGYGDTQYF. The DNA for the CDR3 is TGTGCCAGCTCACCACAGGGGTATGGGGATACGCAGTATTTT.

Worth noting for this clone: The sample carries other DNA sequences with the same CDR3. J is TRBJ1-2 and V is TRBV3-1 (or the pseudogene TRBV3-2); 7 bases agree with TRBD1. Unmatched junction bases numbered 3, after V lost 1 base and J lost 4 bases. The CDR3 is 14 amino acids. The V gene's germline CDR1 is LGHDT and CDR2 YNNKEL (reference sequence). The CDR3 DNA reads as TGTGCCAGCAGCCAAGGACAGGGCGCCTATGGCTACACCTTC. Encoded protein: CASSQGQGAYGYTF.

The chain employs TRBV19 and TRBJ1-5; D uncertain. The CDR3 consists of 16 residues. Trimming took 1 base from V and 0 from J, leaving 10 bases between them. Germline CDR1 reads LNHDA; CDR2 reads SQIVND (reference sequence). CDR3 region: CASSIGGYYSNQPQHF. In DNA form, the CDR3 reads TGTGCCAGTAGTATAGGAGGGTACTATAGCAATCAGCCCCAGCATTTT.

The V gene is TRBV29-1, the J gene TRBJ2-1; 10 bases align to TRBD2. J lost 7 bases, V lost 5 bases, and 8 bases had no gene match. Germline-derived CDR1 and CDR2 are SQVTM and ANQGSEA. The CDR3 sequence is 14 residues long. Here the CDR3 reads CSVNRAGGGNEQFF. In nucleotides, the CDR3 is TGCAGCGTTAACCGAGCGGGAGGGGGGAATGAGCAGTTCTTC.

The CDR3 sequence: CASSPPTGPKNIQYF. The CDR3 DNA reads as TGTGCCAGCTCACCACCGACGGGTCCCAAAAACATTCAGTACTTC. The chain joins TRBV18 to TRBJ2-4; D is undetermined. V gave up 0 bases and J gave up 2 bases, with 8 bases separating them. Germline CDR1 and CDR2: KGHSH and LQKENI. This CDR3 contains 15 residues. Full variable domain (rest looked up from reference TRBV18 and TRBJ2-4): NAGVMQNPRHLVRRRGQEARLRCSPMKGHSHVYWYRQLPEEGLKFMVYLQKENIIDESGMPKERFSAEFPKEGPSILRIQQVVRGDSAAYFCASSPPTGPKNIQYFGAGTRLSVL.

This chain links TRBV6-5 with TRBJ2-7, with D possibly being TRBD1 (6 bases). The CDR3 is 15 residues long. CDR1 MNHEY and CDR2 SVGAGI come from the germline V gene. Trimming removed 5 bases at V and 2 bases at J, with 16 bases between. In DNA, the CDR3 is TGTGCCAGCAGTCCCGACAGGCGATGGGCCTACGAGCAGTACTTC. Translating gives CASSPDRRWAYEQYF.

V is TRBV30 and J is TRBJ1-5; tentative D call: TRBD1 (6 bases). This CDR3 spans 12 amino acids. Looked up from germline, CDR1 is GTSNPN and CDR2 is SVGIG (reference sequence). Trimming left V 2 bases short and J 5 bases short, with 7 bases between. Written as DNA, the CDR3 is TGTGCCTGGAGTCAGGGGTATCAGCCCCAGCATTTT. Its protein product is CAWSQGYQPQHF.

The chain uses TRBV18 and TRBJ1-4; TRBD1 matches at 8 bases. CDR1 is KGHSH and CDR2 is LQKENI in the germline V gene. Trimming took 2 bases from V and 7 from J; bases not matched to a gene: 12. This CDR3 spans 17 amino acids. The CDR3 sequence: CASSPGPGTGTPEKLFF. CDR3 DNA: TGTGCCAGCTCACCAGGACCCGGGACAGGAACCCCTGAAAAACTGTTTTTT.

This chain connects TRBV7-6 to TRBJ1-6; 7 bases agree with TRBD1. The CDR3 is 18 residues long. In germline, CDR1 is SGHVS, CDR2 FNYEAQ. Losses at the gene ends were 1 base for V and 0 bases for J; bases not matched to a gene: 6. CDR3 amino acids: CASSLGPGGSSYNSPLHF. CDR3 sequence (DNA): TGTGCCAGCAGCTTAGGGCCAGGGGGGAGCTCCTATAATTCACCCCTCCACTTT.

The J gene is TRBJ1-2, the V gene TRBV19; the D gene is possibly TRBD1 (5 bases). Germline CDR1 reads LNHDA; CDR2 reads SQIVND (reference sequence). V was shortened by 5 bases and J by 8 bases, with 18 bases between the two germline ends. The CDR3 has 14 amino acids. This chain's CDR3 is CASSPLGEGRGYTF. CDR3 DNA: TGTGCCAGTAGTCCTCTCGGGGAGGGGCGAGGCTACACCTTC.

The chain combines TRBV15 with TRBJ2-1; weak D call: TRBD1 (6 bases). The germline gives CDR1 LNHNV, CDR2 YYDKDF (reference sequence). V lost 5 bases, J lost 6 bases, and 23 bases lay in between. The CDR3 runs 17 residues. The CDR3 spells CATSRSGQGRPPNEQFF. CDR3 coding DNA: TGTGCCACCAGCCGCTCAGGGCAGGGGCGGCCCCCCAATGAGCAGTTCTTC.

In DNA form, the CDR3 reads TGTGCCAGTATTCCTATAGCCGGGACAGGTCAGCCCCAGCATTTT. Residues: CASIPIAGTGQPQHF. V usage is TRBV19 and J usage is TRBJ1-5; 8 bases agree with TRBD1. The CDR3 is 15 residues long. Losses at the gene ends were 7 bases for V and 6 bases for J; bases not matched to a gene: 11. The V gene's germline CDR1 is LNHDA and CDR2 SQIVND (reference sequence).

The rearrangement uses TRBV7-2 and TRBJ2-1; tentatively, D is TRBD2 (5 bases). This CDR3 is 13 amino acids long. V lost 8 bases and J 6 bases, leaving 14 bases between the germline ends. Germline V lookup: CDR1 SGHTA, CDR2 FQGNSA. CDR3 sequence (DNA): TGTGCCAGCCGGACTTTCGGGCCCAATGAGCAGTTCTTC. Its translation: CASRTFGPNEQFF.

This clone was detected only a few times. The junction does not match germline at one end; this may be a read error. V is TRBV5-1 and J is TRBJ2-1, with 11 nucleotides matching TRBD2. CDR1 SGHRS and CDR2 YFSETQ come from the germline V gene. The CDR3 totals 13 residues. DNA of the CDR3: TGCGCCAGCAGTTTGGCTAGCGGGGGGGAGCAGTTCTTC. This codes for CASSLASGGEQFF.

The rearrangement links TRBV27 to TRBJ1-6, with D possibly TRBD1 on 5 matching bases. CDR3 length equals 16 residues. From germline, CDR1 is MNHEY and CDR2 SMNVEV (reference sequence). V lost 8 bases and J lost 3, with 17 bases in between. CDR3 bases: TGTGCCAGCGCGGCCCAAAGGGGTCGCTATAATTCACCCCTCCACTTT. This translates into CASAAQRGRYNSPLHF.

This clone occurred once. V gene TRBV4-3 combines with J gene TRBJ1-6; D is undetermined. CDR1 LGHNA and CDR2 YSLEER come from the germline V gene. V lost 2 bases and J 9 bases, leaving 17 bases between the germline ends. CDR3 length: 16 residues. The CDR3 DNA reads as TGCGCCAGCAGCCAAACCCATGCGGGGAAAGGTTCACCCCTCCACTTT. This translates into CASSQTHAGKGSPLHF.

V usage is TRBV5-1 and J usage is TRBJ1-1, with D possibly matching TRBD1 (5 bases). The CDR3 spans 14 residues. Trimming stripped 0 bases from V and 1 base from J, with 7 bases between. Germline CDR1 reads SGHRS; CDR2 reads YFSETQ. CDR3 nucleotide sequence: TGCGCCAGCAGCTTGGGGGGCCCGAACACTGAAGCTTTCTTT. As protein: CASSLGGPNTEAFF.

This clone came up once. V usage is TRBV28 and J usage is TRBJ2-7; the D gene is possibly TRBD2 (6 bases). The V gene's germline CDR1 is MDHEN and CDR2 SYDVKM. The CDR3 consists of 14 residues. The V end lost 1 base, the J end lost 3 bases, and 10 bases lay between the germline ends. For the CDR3, the DNA is TGTGCCAGCAGTTTATCACTAGCATTCTACGAGCAGTACTTC. Protein product: CASSLSLAFYEQYF. Complete variable domain (other parts from reference TRBV28 and TRBJ2-7): DVKVTQSSRYLVKRTGEKVFLECVQDMDHENMFWYRQDPGLGLRLIYFSYDVKMKEKGDIPEGYSVSREKKERFSLILESASTNQTSMYLCASSLSLAFYEQYFGPGTRLTVT.

The V call is TRBV7-2, the J call TRBJ1-2, with D perhaps TRBD1 (5 bases). The V end was cut by 1 base, the J end by 3 bases, with 12 bases between. Germline CDR1 is SGHTA and CDR2 is FQGNSA. The CDR3 covers 15 residues. The CDR3 DNA follows: TGTGCCAGCAGCTTAGAGCTTCAGGGCGACTATGGCTACACCTTC. Translating gives CASSLELQGDYGYTF.

V gene TRBV5-1 combines with J gene TRBJ2-2, with a tentative D call TRBD1 (7 bases). The CDR3 is 15 residues long. CDR1 SGHRS and CDR2 YFSETQ come from the germline V gene. The V end lost 1 base, the J end lost 5 bases, and 12 bases lay between the germline ends. The CDR3 here is CASSLRQGGTGELFF. The CDR3 DNA reads as TGCGCCAGCAGCTTGAGGCAGGGGGGTACCGGGGAGCTGTTTTTT.

The chain has TRBV4-2 and TRBJ1-2, with TRBD1 identical over 8 bases. V shed 4 bases, J shed 4 bases, and the junction held 8 bases outside the gene matches. Per the germline V gene, CDR1 is LGHNA and CDR2 is YNFKEQ. The CDR3 has 15 amino acids. The CDR3 coding sequence is TGTGCCAGCAGCCCCGCGACCGGGACAGGCTATGGCTACACCTTC. It encodes CASSPATGTGYGYTF.

The chain employs TRBV11-2 and TRBJ2-2; D may be TRBD1 (6 bases). V was pared by 0 bases and J by 7 bases, with 18 bases between. The CDR3 has 17 amino acids. The germline V gene encodes CDR1 SGHAT and CDR2 FQNNGV. CDR3 nucleotides: TGTGCCAGCAGCTTAGACCGGAGGACAGCGTATGGCGGGGAGCTGTTTTTT. Translating it yields CASSLDRRTAYGGELFF.

The gene calls are TRBV19 and TRBJ2-7; 10 positions agree with TRBD2. The length of the CDR3 is 13 residues. Germline V lookup: CDR1 LNHDA, CDR2 SQIVND (reference sequence). V lost 5 bases to trimming and J lost 6 bases; unmatched junction nucleotides: 4. The CDR3 coding sequence is TGTGCCAGTAGTCCTAGCGGGGGTTTCGAGCAGTACTTC. This gives the protein CASSPSGGFEQYF.

The chain links TRBV6-2 or TRBV6-3 to TRBJ2-7; 7 bases map to TRBD1. The V and J ends lost 5 bases and 3 bases, in that order; junction bases with no gene match: 4. The germline gives CDR1 MNHEY, CDR2 SVGEGT. The CDR3 is 13 residues long. The CDR3 bases are TGTGCCAGCAGTGGAGACAGGGACTACGAGCAGTACTTC. Its protein is CASSGDRDYEQYF.

The CDR3 bases are TGTGCCAGCAGCCGAGAATGGGGAGCGAACACCGGGGAGCTGTTTTTT. Residues: CASSREWGANTGELFF. V gene TRBV4-2 combines with J gene TRBJ2-2, with D tentatively TRBD2 (5 bases). This CDR3 spans 16 amino acids. Per germline, CDR1 LGHNA and CDR2 YNFKEQ. Deletions cut 4 bases from V and 0 bases from J, with 12 bases between.

The J gene is TRBJ1-1, the V gene TRBV7-9, with D uncertain. The CDR3 is 14 residues long. With 4 bases removed from V and 4 bases from J, the gap between germline ends came to 13 bases. Germline CDR1 and CDR2: SEHNR and FQNEAQ (reference sequence). The CDR3 bases are TGTGCCAGCAGCTGGGTTGGCGAGGCCACTGAAGCTTTCTTT. Translating gives CASSWVGEATEAFF.

The chain recombines TRBV24-1 with TRBJ1-2; D is undetermined. The germline CDR1 and CDR2 sequences are KGHDR and SFDVKD. This CDR3 is 16 amino acids long. The V and J ends lost 0 bases and 2 bases respectively, with 12 bases between them. For the CDR3, the DNA is TGTGCCACCAGTGATTTGCATGATGGGCCGAACTATGGCTACACCTTC. Translated: CATSDLHDGPNYGYTF.

The chain has TRBV5-4 and TRBJ2-7; D might be TRBD2 (5 bases). The CDR3 runs to 13 residues. Germline-derived CDR1 and CDR2 are SGHNT and YYREEE (reference sequence). The V gene lost 0 bases and the J gene lost 4 bases, with 8 bases spanning the gap. The CDR3 bases are TGTGCCAGCAGCTTGGCCTCGGGGTACGAGCAGTACTTC. Protein: CASSLASGYEQYF.

This clone was counted a single time. The V and J genes are TRBV30 and TRBJ1-2, with 7 bases aligning to TRBD1. The CDR3 extends over 12 amino acids. The germline V gene encodes CDR1 GTSNPN and CDR2 SVGIG (reference sequence). Losses at the gene ends were 8 bases for V and 7 bases for J; bases not matched to a gene: 10. This CDR3 reads CALHRGGVGYTF. The DNA of the CDR3 is TGTGCCCTCCACAGGGGTGGGGTTGGCTACACCTTC.